A selection of T cell receptor beta chains follows, all from one sample in a study of cytomegalovirus exposure and HLA in healthy donors. Profiling relied on immunoSEQ multiplex PCR, and the TCRdb table lists in-frame clones only, not all of them. The sample lists 200,000 or so clones; 70% to 90% were seen once. The specimen sequenced was PBMCs. These receptors came from a human donor in good health. The CDR3 runs from the conserved cysteine through the conserved F or W. Fields, in order: J gene, V gene, CDR3 length, D gene, clone size, CDR3 DNA, CDR3 protein. D genes are given only for firm matches. A clone size is listed for some rows: how often the clone was seen (once, few, many), or a class if it is expanded.

j_call: TRBJ1-5; v_call: TRBV7-9; cdr3_length: 15; d_call: TRBD1; clone_size: -; cdr3_nt: TGTTCCAGCAGCTTAGGGGACAGCCACAATCAGCCCCAGCATTTT; cdr3_aa: CSSSLGDSHNQPQHF
j_call: TRBJ2-7; v_call: TRBV19; cdr3_length: 15; d_call: -; clone_size: -; cdr3_nt: TGTGCCAGTAGCACGGTCCGAGGGGGGGCCTACGAGCAGTACTTC; cdr3_aa: CASSTVRGGAYEQYF
j_call: TRBJ2-1; v_call: TRBV27; cdr3_length: 20; d_call: TRBD2; clone_size: few; cdr3_nt: TGTGCCAGCAGTTTACTAAGTGTTAAGACTAGCGTCGCGGGGAACAATGAGCAGTTCTTC; cdr3_aa: CASSLLSVKTSVAGNNEQFF
j_call: TRBJ1-5; v_call: TRBV2; cdr3_length: 15; d_call: -; clone_size: -; cdr3_nt: TGTGCCAGCAGTGAAGGAGGCGGTAGCAATCAGCCCCAGCATTTT; cdr3_aa: CASSEGGGSNQPQHF
j_call: TRBJ1-5; v_call: TRBV29-1; cdr3_length: 12; d_call: -; clone_size: few; cdr3_nt: TGCAGCGTTGGGGCCAGGGATCAGCCCCAGCATTTT; cdr3_aa: CSVGARDQPQHF
j_call: TRBJ2-7; v_call: TRBV7-9; cdr3_length: 14; d_call: -; clone_size: -; cdr3_nt: TGTGCCAGCAGCTCAGGGTCGTTCTCCTACGAGCAGTACTTC; cdr3_aa: CASSSGSFSYEQYF
j_call: TRBJ2-6; v_call: TRBV2; cdr3_length: 18; d_call: TRBD1; clone_size: -; cdr3_nt: TGTGCCAGCAGTGATGCGGGGACAGGCGTCTCTGGGGCCAACGTCCTGACTTTC; cdr3_aa: CASSDAGTGVSGANVLTF
j_call: TRBJ2-7; v_call: TRBV19; cdr3_length: 11; d_call: TRBD2; clone_size: few; cdr3_nt: TGTGCCAGTACTAGCGGCTACGAGCAGTACTTC; cdr3_aa: CASTSGYEQYF
j_call: TRBJ2-7; v_call: TRBV7-2; cdr3_length: 18; d_call: TRBD1; clone_size: -; cdr3_nt: TGTGCCAGCAGTAGGACAGGGGGTTGGTCTGGATTGGCCTACGAGCAGTACTTC; cdr3_aa: CASSRTGGWSGLAYEQYF
j_call: TRBJ2-1; v_call: TRBV10-3; cdr3_length: 17; d_call: -; clone_size: -; cdr3_nt: TGTGCCATCAGCCGACGAGGGAGTGGGTCCGTCGACAATGAGCAGTTCTTC; cdr3_aa: CAISRRGSGSVDNEQFF
j_call: TRBJ2-1; v_call: TRBV6-6; cdr3_length: 15; d_call: -; clone_size: -; cdr3_nt: TGTGCCAGCAACTTAGCTAGTCGCCCCGCCAATGAGCAGTTCTTC; cdr3_aa: CASNLASRPANEQFF
j_call: TRBJ2-5; v_call: TRBV5-1; cdr3_length: 15; d_call: -; clone_size: -; cdr3_nt: TGCGCCAGCAGCTTGGCCGATCGCAGGCAAGAGACCCAGTACTTC; cdr3_aa: CASSLADRRQETQYF
j_call: TRBJ2-4; v_call: TRBV5-1; cdr3_length: 20; d_call: TRBD2; clone_size: -; cdr3_nt: TGCGCCAGCAGCGATGGGCTAATGGGACTAGCGGGAGGTGGCAAAAACATTCAGTACTTC; cdr3_aa: CASSDGLMGLAGGGKNIQYF
j_call: TRBJ2-7; v_call: TRBV7-9; cdr3_length: 14; d_call: -; clone_size: -; cdr3_nt: TGTGCCAGCAGCCTGGGGACTGGAAGCTACGAGCAGTACTTC; cdr3_aa: CASSLGTGSYEQYF
j_call: TRBJ2-7; v_call: TRBV7-3; cdr3_length: 13; d_call: -; clone_size: -; cdr3_nt: TGTGCCAGCAGCACGGACCTACTAGGCGAGCAGTACTTC; cdr3_aa: CASSTDLLGEQYF
j_call: TRBJ2-1; v_call: TRBV19; cdr3_length: 16; d_call: TRBD2; clone_size: -; cdr3_nt: TGTGCCAGTAGTCTCCTGGCGGGAGCCTCCTACAATGAGCAGTTCTTC; cdr3_aa: CASSLLAGASYNEQFF
j_call: TRBJ2-2; v_call: TRBV9; cdr3_length: 18; d_call: TRBD2; clone_size: few; cdr3_nt: TGTGCCAGCAGCGAAGGACTAGCGGGGGGATCTTACCCCGGGGAGCTGTTTTTT; cdr3_aa: CASSEGLAGGSYPGELFF
j_call: TRBJ2-7; v_call: TRBV5-4; cdr3_length: 18; d_call: -; clone_size: -; cdr3_nt: TGTGCCAGCAGCTTCACTACTTCGGGACTGCAGAGCTCCTACGAGCAGTACTTC; cdr3_aa: CASSFTTSGLQSSYEQYF
j_call: TRBJ1-2; v_call: TRBV25-1; cdr3_length: 14; d_call: -; clone_size: -; cdr3_nt: TGTGCCAGCAGTGCCCCCGGGACACGGAGTGGCTACACCTTC; cdr3_aa: CASSAPGTRSGYTF
j_call: TRBJ2-2; v_call: TRBV6-5; cdr3_length: 13; d_call: TRBD2; clone_size: -; cdr3_nt: TGTGCCAGCAGTGGACTAGACACCGGGGAGCTGTTTTTT; cdr3_aa: CASSGLDTGELFF
j_call: TRBJ1-1; v_call: TRBV21-1; cdr3_length: 12; d_call: -; clone_size: -; cdr3_nt: TGTGCCAGGGCTTCCCAGGCCACTGAAGCTTTCTTT; cdr3_aa: CARASQATEAFF
j_call: TRBJ2-7; v_call: TRBV4-1; cdr3_length: 15; d_call: -; clone_size: -; cdr3_nt: TGCGCCAGCAGCCGCACCGGGCCAGGGGACTACGAGCAGTACTTC; cdr3_aa: CASSRTGPGDYEQYF
j_call: TRBJ2-1; v_call: TRBV15; cdr3_length: 16; d_call: TRBD1; clone_size: -; cdr3_nt: TGTGCCACCAGCAGAGGGGGGACAGGAGCCTACAATGAGCAGTTCTTC; cdr3_aa: CATSRGGTGAYNEQFF
j_call: TRBJ2-7; v_call: TRBV19; cdr3_length: 15; d_call: TRBD2; clone_size: few; cdr3_nt: TGTGCCACCAGATTTGGGTCGGGGGGGATAAACGAGCAGTACTTC; cdr3_aa: CATRFGSGGINEQYF
j_call: TRBJ2-7; v_call: TRBV7-2; cdr3_length: 13; d_call: TRBD1; clone_size: -; cdr3_nt: TGTGCCAGCAGCTTCGACAGGGGGCGGGAGCAGTACTTC; cdr3_aa: CASSFDRGREQYF
j_call: TRBJ2-2; v_call: TRBV7-8; cdr3_length: 15; d_call: -; clone_size: -; cdr3_nt: TGTGCCAGCAGCTTTGGCCCAAGTGTCGCCGGGGAGCTGTTTTTT; cdr3_aa: CASSFGPSVAGELFF
j_call: TRBJ2-7; v_call: TRBV13; cdr3_length: 16; d_call: TRBD1; clone_size: once; cdr3_nt: TGTGCCAGCAGCACAGACAGGGGGCGTAATCCCCACGAGCAGTACTTC; cdr3_aa: CASSTDRGRNPHEQYF
j_call: TRBJ2-1; v_call: TRBV6-5; cdr3_length: 15; d_call: -; clone_size: few; cdr3_nt: TGTGCCAGCAGGGCTTCCATGAACTCCTACAATGAGCAGTTCTTC; cdr3_aa: CASRASMNSYNEQFF
j_call: TRBJ1-3; v_call: TRBV7-3; cdr3_length: 14; d_call: -; clone_size: -; cdr3_nt: TGTGCCAGCAGCCCACGGAGCTCTGGAAACACCATATATTTT; cdr3_aa: CASSPRSSGNTIYF
j_call: TRBJ2-1; v_call: TRBV10-3; cdr3_length: 16; d_call: TRBD2; clone_size: -; cdr3_nt: TGTGCCATCAGTGATGGGCTTGGCGGGAGACACAATGAGCAGTTCTTC; cdr3_aa: CAISDGLGGRHNEQFF
j_call: TRBJ2-7; v_call: TRBV20-1; cdr3_length: 11; d_call: -; clone_size: -; cdr3_nt: TGCAGTGCTAGACTAGTCGGCGAGCAGTACTTC; cdr3_aa: CSARLVGEQYF
j_call: TRBJ2-2; v_call: TRBV11-3; cdr3_length: 14; d_call: -; clone_size: -; cdr3_nt: TGTGCCAGCAGCTTAGCAGGGGGGACCGGGGAGCTGTTTTTT; cdr3_aa: CASSLAGGTGELFF
j_call: TRBJ2-2; v_call: TRBV6-4; cdr3_length: 13; d_call: -; clone_size: few; cdr3_nt: TGTGCCAGCAGTTCGACAAGCACCGGGGAGCTGTTTTTT; cdr3_aa: CASSSTSTGELFF
j_call: TRBJ2-5; v_call: TRBV12-5; cdr3_length: 15; d_call: TRBD2; clone_size: -; cdr3_nt: TGTGCTAGTGGGCCATGGACTAGCCGACAAGAGACCCAGTACTTC; cdr3_aa: CASGPWTSRQETQYF
j_call: TRBJ2-7; v_call: TRBV28; cdr3_length: 12; d_call: -; clone_size: -; cdr3_nt: TGTGCCAGCAGTCCGTTAGCCTACGAGCAGTACTTC; cdr3_aa: CASSPLAYEQYF
j_call: TRBJ2-7; v_call: TRBV14; cdr3_length: 12; d_call: -; clone_size: -; cdr3_nt: TGTGCCAGCAGCCCTACAGGTTTCGTTCAGTACTTC; cdr3_aa: CASSPTGFVQYF
j_call: TRBJ2-3; v_call: TRBV7-3; cdr3_length: 17; d_call: TRBD2; clone_size: -; cdr3_nt: TGTGCCAGCAGCTTAACTAGCGGGAGCCGCGGAAGTCGTACGCAGTATTTT; cdr3_aa: CASSLTSGSRGSRTQYF
j_call: TRBJ2-7; v_call: TRBV6-6; cdr3_length: 15; d_call: TRBD2; clone_size: -; cdr3_nt: TGTGCCAGCAGTTACGTTGGGACTAGCGGCTACGAGCAGTACTTC; cdr3_aa: CASSYVGTSGYEQYF
j_call: TRBJ2-7; v_call: TRBV6-5; cdr3_length: 15; d_call: -; clone_size: once; cdr3_nt: TGTGCCAGCAGTCAAAGGGCAGGGTACTCCTACGAGCAGTACTTC; cdr3_aa: CASSQRAGYSYEQYF
j_call: TRBJ2-7; v_call: TRBV5-4; cdr3_length: 14; d_call: -; clone_size: -; cdr3_nt: TGTGCCAGCAGCCCTCAACAGAGGGCCTACGAGCAGTACTTC; cdr3_aa: CASSPQQRAYEQYF
j_call: TRBJ2-7; v_call: TRBV6-1; cdr3_length: 14; d_call: -; clone_size: -; cdr3_nt: TGTGCCAGCAGTGAATACAGGGTCTCCTACGAGCAGTACTTC; cdr3_aa: CASSEYRVSYEQYF
j_call: TRBJ2-1; v_call: TRBV9; cdr3_length: 16; d_call: TRBD2; clone_size: -; cdr3_nt: TGTGCCAGCAGCCCACAACTAGCGGGGGACTACAATGAGCAGTTCTTC; cdr3_aa: CASSPQLAGDYNEQFF
j_call: TRBJ2-6; v_call: TRBV10-3; cdr3_length: 16; d_call: TRBD1; clone_size: -; cdr3_nt: TGTGCCATCAGCCCTGACAGGGGTTCTGGGGCCAACGTCCTGACTTTC; cdr3_aa: CAISPDRGSGANVLTF
j_call: TRBJ2-3; v_call: TRBV5-1; cdr3_length: 16; d_call: TRBD1; clone_size: once; cdr3_nt: TGCGCCAGCACACTCGGCGACAGGGGGGAGTCAGATACGCAGTATTTT; cdr3_aa: CASTLGDRGESDTQYF
j_call: TRBJ1-1; v_call: TRBV19; cdr3_length: 16; d_call: -; clone_size: -; cdr3_nt: TGTGCCAGACCAACTTTAACAGGGCCGTTGGTCACTGAAGCTTTCTTT; cdr3_aa: CARPTLTGPLVTEAFF
j_call: TRBJ2-7; v_call: TRBV7-2; cdr3_length: 15; d_call: TRBD1; clone_size: -; cdr3_nt: TGTGCCAGCAGCTTCCTACAGGGGGCCTCCTACGAGCAGTACTTC; cdr3_aa: CASSFLQGASYEQYF
j_call: TRBJ2-1; v_call: TRBV30; cdr3_length: 14; d_call: TRBD2; clone_size: -; cdr3_nt: TGTGCCTGGAGTAGGACTAGCGGGAGGGGGGCGCAGTTCTTC; cdr3_aa: CAWSRTSGRGAQFF
j_call: TRBJ2-1; v_call: TRBV15; cdr3_length: 17; d_call: TRBD2; clone_size: -; cdr3_nt: TGTGCCACCAGCGCTACATCCGGGACTAGCGGGAAGTCGGAGCAGTTCTTC; cdr3_aa: CATSATSGTSGKSEQFF
j_call: TRBJ1-5; v_call: TRBV6-5; cdr3_length: 13; d_call: -; clone_size: few; cdr3_nt: TGTGCCAGCAGTTACGGGGAGAATCAGCCCCAGCATTTT; cdr3_aa: CASSYGENQPQHF
j_call: TRBJ1-5; v_call: TRBV5-1; cdr3_length: 16; d_call: TRBD1; clone_size: -; cdr3_nt: TGCGCCAGCAGCTCCTTTGTACAGGGGAGCAATCAGCCCCAGCATTTT; cdr3_aa: CASSSFVQGSNQPQHF
j_call: TRBJ2-5; v_call: TRBV5-1; cdr3_length: 15; d_call: TRBD2; clone_size: -; cdr3_nt: TGCGCCAGCAGCTTGGACGGGACTAGCGGGAGGGACCGGTACTTC; cdr3_aa: CASSLDGTSGRDRYF
j_call: TRBJ1-3; v_call: TRBV9; cdr3_length: 14; d_call: -; clone_size: -; cdr3_nt: TGTGCCAGCAGCCCAGGTTCGGTTGGAAACACCATATATTTT; cdr3_aa: CASSPGSVGNTIYF
j_call: TRBJ2-7; v_call: TRBV7-3; cdr3_length: 15; d_call: -; clone_size: -; cdr3_nt: TGTGCCAGCAGCCTGGAGAGAGGACAGAACTACGAGCAGTACTTC; cdr3_aa: CASSLERGQNYEQYF
j_call: TRBJ2-3; v_call: TRBV7-6; cdr3_length: 16; d_call: TRBD2; clone_size: once; cdr3_nt: TGTGCCAGCAGCTTAGGGGTAGCGGGAGGCACAGATACGCAGTATTTT; cdr3_aa: CASSLGVAGGTDTQYF
j_call: TRBJ2-7; v_call: TRBV28; cdr3_length: 16; d_call: TRBD1; clone_size: -; cdr3_nt: TGTGCCAGCAGTTTATGGGGGACAGAGTTTGGCTACGAGCAGTACTTC; cdr3_aa: CASSLWGTEFGYEQYF
j_call: TRBJ1-1; v_call: TRBV5-1; cdr3_length: 16; d_call: TRBD1; clone_size: -; cdr3_nt: TGCGCCAGCAGCTTGGATAGGGGACAGGGGTGGACTGAAGCTTTCTTT; cdr3_aa: CASSLDRGQGWTEAFF
j_call: TRBJ2-3; v_call: TRBV30; cdr3_length: 13; d_call: TRBD1; clone_size: -; cdr3_nt: TGTGCCTGGGATCTGACAGGGGCAGATACGCAGTATTTT; cdr3_aa: CAWDLTGADTQYF
j_call: TRBJ1-4; v_call: TRBV2; cdr3_length: 11; d_call: -; clone_size: -; cdr3_nt: TGTGCCAGCAGCGCAGGGTATGGCCTGTTTTTT; cdr3_aa: CASSAGYGLFF
j_call: TRBJ1-1; v_call: TRBV21-1; cdr3_length: 13; d_call: -; clone_size: -; cdr3_nt: TGTGCCAAGGGGAGGGGAGGGGACACTGAAGCTTTCTTT; cdr3_aa: CAKGRGGDTEAFF
j_call: TRBJ2-1; v_call: TRBV7-2; cdr3_length: 15; d_call: TRBD2; clone_size: -; cdr3_nt: TGTGCCTCTGACTTCGGGCTAGCGGGAGGGCTCTTGCAGTTCTTC; cdr3_aa: CASDFGLAGGLLQFF